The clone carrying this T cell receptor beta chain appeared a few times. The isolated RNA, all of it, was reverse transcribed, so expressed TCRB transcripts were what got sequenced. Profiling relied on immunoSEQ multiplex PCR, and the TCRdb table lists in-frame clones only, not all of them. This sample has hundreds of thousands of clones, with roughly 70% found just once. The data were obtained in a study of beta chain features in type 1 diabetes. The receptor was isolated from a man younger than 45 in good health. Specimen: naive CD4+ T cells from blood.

CDR3 region: CASSEVQQSNEQFF. The DNA for the CDR3 is TGTGCCAGCAGTGAAGTTCAGCAATCCAATGAGCAGTTCTTC. The J gene is TRBJ2-1, the V gene TRBV2, with D unresolved. Germline CDR1 SNHLY, CDR2 FYNNEI. Trimming cost V 1 base and J 6 bases, with 10 bases left between them. CDR3 length: 14 amino acids.